The rows below give T cell receptor beta chains drawn from one sample of a study of spatial heterogeneity in lung cancer. One entry per CDR3 protein, called by TCRdb with MiXCR from the 5' RACE reads. The table shows approximately 25,000 distinct CDR3 sequences, with 2.5% to 4% occurring only once. Here the sequenced sample was PBMCs, taken at surgery. The receptors derive from a female donor with early-stage non-small cell lung cancer. Each CDR3 is given with its conserved first and last residue.

V: TRBV7-3; CDR3: CASSLSPSGTGELFF
V: TRBV12-3/TRBV12-4; CDR3: CASRFGQGALAEKLFF
V: TRBV19; CDR3: CASSEAGGLWSYNEQFF
V: TRBV6-4; CDR3: CASSPFGQGYNEQFF
V: TRBV10-3; CDR3: CAISDVLSGIPDTQYF
V: TRBV7-9; CDR3: CASLTLGGREMNTEAFF
V: TRBV7-7; CDR3: CASSLLGNANTGELFF
V: TRBV19; CDR3: CASSPGQGIGETQYF
V: TRBV27; CDR3: CASSLGPGRLYF
V: TRBV28; CDR3: CASSFLGAYEQYF
V: TRBV5-6; CDR3: CASSLWVGQGSSAEQYF
V: TRBV18; CDR3: CASSHGQHYEQYF
V: TRBV18; CDR3: CASSPYGTGDNSPLHF
V: TRBV5-1; CDR3: CASSLGAAQRYNEQFF
V: TRBV7-3; CDR3: CASSTTSGTYNEQFF
V: TRBV6-6; CDR3: CASSFGTSGSREQFF
V: TRBV29-1; CDR3: CSASPPGLAGIEQFF
V: TRBV2; CDR3: CASRFIGGADTQYF
V: TRBV5-1; CDR3: CASSLRSGPGELFF
V: TRBV27; CDR3: CASTIAGDHSYEQYF
V: TRBV19; CDR3: CASTRDRGNTGELFF
V: TRBV5-1; CDR3: CASTSAGGYGDTQYF
V: TRBV28; CDR3: CAIGSQGAGYTF
V: TRBV29-1; CDR3: CSVDPDSSYNEQFF
V: TRBV12-3/TRBV12-4; CDR3: CATWGIYGYTF
V: TRBV10-3; CDR3: CAISDPGTSGRASEQFF
V: TRBV19; CDR3: CASSILPGGYNEQFF
V: TRBV2; CDR3: CARDRDLENGYTF
V: TRBV7-8; CDR3: CASSKKGWGGSPLHF
V: TRBV11-1; CDR3: CASSLVPLEPYNEQFF
V: TRBV2; CDR3: CASSGSGAYNEQFF
V: TRBV15; CDR3: CATSSSNRLSEKLFF
V: TRBV7-9; CDR3: CASSSAGQYNSPLHF
V: TRBV10-3; CDR3: CAISESGDPYEQYF
V: TRBV9; CDR3: CASSPGGTSGDTQYF
V: TRBV7-9; CDR3: CASTPQGSLDEAFF
V: TRBV20-1; CDR3: CSATQGSAAPLHF
V: TRBV4-1; CDR3: CASSQAGSLTDTQYF
V: TRBV5-6; CDR3: CASSPGLRDGWLGNTEAFF
V: TRBV12-3/TRBV12-4; CDR3: CASSLRSGTYNEQFF
V: TRBV5-1; CDR3: CASSLGSSGRAHNEQFF
V: TRBV20-1; CDR3: CSARSRTGVNEQFF
V: TRBV20-1; CDR3: CSAPGDSDTQYF
V: TRBV7-8; CDR3: CASSLESGWNNQPQHF
V: TRBV24-1; CDR3: CATSDPRRPPLHF
V: TRBV7-3; CDR3: CASNSGRNTGELFF
V: TRBV19; CDR3: CASRQGSNQPQHF
V: TRBV5-6; CDR3: CASSWTGEGAFF
V: TRBV7-9; CDR3: CASSLLGRSYEQYF
V: TRBV2; CDR3: CASTDRGREQFF